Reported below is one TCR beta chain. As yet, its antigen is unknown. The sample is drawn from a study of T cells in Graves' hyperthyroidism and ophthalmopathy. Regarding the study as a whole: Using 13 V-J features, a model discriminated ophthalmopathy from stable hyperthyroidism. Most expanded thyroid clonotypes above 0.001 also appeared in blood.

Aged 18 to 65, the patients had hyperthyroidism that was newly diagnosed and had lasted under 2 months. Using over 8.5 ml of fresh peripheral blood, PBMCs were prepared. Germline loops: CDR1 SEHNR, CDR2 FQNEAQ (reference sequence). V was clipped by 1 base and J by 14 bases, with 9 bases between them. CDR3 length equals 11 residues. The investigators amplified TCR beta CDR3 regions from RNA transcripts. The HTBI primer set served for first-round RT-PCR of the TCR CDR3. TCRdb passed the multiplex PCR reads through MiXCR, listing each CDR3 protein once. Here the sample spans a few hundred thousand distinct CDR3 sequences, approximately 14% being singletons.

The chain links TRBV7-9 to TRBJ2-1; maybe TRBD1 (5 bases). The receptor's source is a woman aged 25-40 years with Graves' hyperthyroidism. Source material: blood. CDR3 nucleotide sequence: TGTGCCAGCAGCTTAGAGTCGGACAAGTTCTTC. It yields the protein CASSLESDKFF. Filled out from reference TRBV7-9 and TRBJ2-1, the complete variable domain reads DTGVSQNPRHKITKRGQNVTFRCDPISEHNRLYWYRQTLGQGPEFLTYFQNEAQLEKSRLLSDRFSAERPKGSFSTLEIQRTEQGDSAMYLCASSLESDKFFGPGTRLTVL.